The 9 T cell receptor beta chains presented below share a single source sample, sequenced in a study of cytomegalovirus exposure and HLA in healthy donors. The study ran its PCR with 60 Vbeta and 13 Jbeta primers. Sequenced by immunoSEQ multiplex PCR; TCRdb stores in-frame clones only, minus some. The sample consists of some 180,000 clones, 80% to 90% of them appearing once. The source material was PBMCs. These receptors were taken from a girl aged 2 to 9 in good health and CMV-seropositive.

The chain recombines TRBV5-1 with TRBJ2-5; 12 bases align to TRBD1. Trimming at V came to 4 bases and at J to 11 bases, leaving 12 bases not matched to a gene. The CDR3 is 15 residues long. Germline CDR1 is SGHRS and CDR2 is YFSETQ. Written as DNA, the CDR3 is TGCGCCAGCAGCCTCGGGACAGGGGGCCTGGGGGAGCAGTACTTC. This sequence encodes CASSLGTGGLGEQYF. Supplemented by reference TRBV5-1 and TRBJ2-5, the full variable domain reads KAGVTQTPRYLIKTRGQQVTLSCSPISGHRSVSWYQQTPGQGLQFLFEYFSETQRNKGNFPGRFSGRQFSNSRSEMNVSTLELGDSALYLCASSLGTGGLGEQYFGPGTRLLVL.

The rearrangement links TRBV6-5 to TRBJ1-2, with D maybe TRBD1 (5 bases). The V and J ends lost 5 bases and 8 bases respectively, with 21 bases between them. Looked up from germline, CDR1 is MNHEY and CDR2 is SVGAGI. The CDR3 spans 15 residues. CDR3 protein: CASSPLVHAGDGYTF. CDR3 nucleotide sequence: TGTGCCAGCAGTCCCTTGGTTCATGCGGGGGACGGCTACACCTTC.

The rearrangement uses TRBV7-9 and TRBJ2-1, with unresolved D. Germline-derived CDR1 and CDR2 are SEHNR and FQNEAQ (reference sequence). V lost 6 bases and J 5 bases, leaving 23 bases between the germline ends. The CDR3 is made up of 17 amino acids. CDR3 nucleotides: TGTGCCAGCAGAAACGTTAGAGTGGAGATGAAAAACAATGAGCAGTTCTTC. Amino acids: CASRNVRVEMKNNEQFF. Looking up the rest from reference TRBV7-9 and TRBJ2-1 gives the full variable domain: DTGVSQNPRHKITKRGQNVTFRCDPISEHNRLYWYRQTLGQGPEFLTYFQNEAQLEKSRLLSDRFSAERPKGSFSTLEIQRTEQGDSAMYLCASRNVRVEMKNNEQFFGPGTRLTVL.

V gene TRBV19 combines with J gene TRBJ1-3, with D perhaps TRBD1 (5 bases). The germline gives CDR1 LNHDA, CDR2 SQIVND (reference sequence). V lost 7 bases and J lost 0, with 10 bases in between. The CDR3 has 14 residues. CDR3 sequence: CASTGGDSGNTIYF. DNA of the CDR3: TGTGCCAGTACGGGGGGAGACTCTGGAAACACCATATATTTT. The full variable domain, completed using reference TRBV19 and TRBJ1-3, is DGGITQSPKYLFRKEGQNVTLSCEQNLNHDAMYWYRQDPGQGLRLIYYSQIVNDFQKGDIAEGYSVSREKKESFPLTVTSAQKNPTAFYLCASTGGDSGNTIYFGEGSWLTVV.

The chain uses TRBV7-2 and TRBJ2-1; TRBD2 matches 11 bases. V shed 5 bases and J 9 bases; nucleotides not matched to a gene: 15. Germline lookup yields CDR1 SGHTA and CDR2 FQGNSA. CDR3 length: 17 residues. This CDR3 is CASSPSELAGVVGEQFF. The CDR3 DNA follows: TGTGCCAGCAGCCCCAGCGAACTAGCGGGAGTTGTGGGTGAGCAGTTCTTC.

A few counts support this clone. This chain connects TRBV4-2 to TRBJ1-2; TRBD1 is a possible D gene (5 bases). This CDR3 spans 15 amino acids. V was trimmed by 0 bases and J by 4 bases, leaving 12 bases between them. Per the germline V gene, CDR1 is LGHNA and CDR2 is YNFKEQ. Written as DNA, the CDR3 is TGTGCCAGCAGCCAAGATCACAGACAGATCTATGGCTACACCTTC. Amino acids: CASSQDHRQIYGYTF.

This clone was counted only a few times. V is TRBV2 and J is TRBJ1-3; the match to TRBD1 covers 7 bases. V shed 5 bases, J shed 7 bases, and the junction held 8 bases outside the gene matches. The length of the CDR3 is 14 residues. Germline V gene data show CDR1 as SNHLY and CDR2 as FYNNEI. CDR3 sequence: CASSSGTVDNTIYF. CDR3 in DNA: TGTGCCAGCAGTTCCGGGACAGTGGACAACACCATATATTTT.

This chain uses TRBV4-1 with TRBJ2-2; TRBD1 matches at 9 bases. The CDR3 runs 18 residues. V was clipped by 0 bases and J by 1 base; unmatched bases: 6. Germline lookup yields CDR1 MGHRA and CDR2 YSYEKL. Written as DNA, the CDR3 is TGCGCCAGCAGCCAAGATCCCGGGACAGGGAAGAACACCGGGGAGCTGTTTTTT. Encoded protein: CASSQDPGTGKNTGELFF.

This clone occurred a few times. The V and J genes are TRBV6-5 and TRBJ1-5; 7 bases fit TRBD1. The CDR3 is made up of 14 amino acids. Germline values: CDR1 MNHEY, CDR2 SVGAGI. CDR3 sequence: CATSRDRAFSSQHF. CDR3 DNA sequence: TGTGCGACCTCCCGGGACAGAGCCTTTTCTTCCCAGCATTTT.